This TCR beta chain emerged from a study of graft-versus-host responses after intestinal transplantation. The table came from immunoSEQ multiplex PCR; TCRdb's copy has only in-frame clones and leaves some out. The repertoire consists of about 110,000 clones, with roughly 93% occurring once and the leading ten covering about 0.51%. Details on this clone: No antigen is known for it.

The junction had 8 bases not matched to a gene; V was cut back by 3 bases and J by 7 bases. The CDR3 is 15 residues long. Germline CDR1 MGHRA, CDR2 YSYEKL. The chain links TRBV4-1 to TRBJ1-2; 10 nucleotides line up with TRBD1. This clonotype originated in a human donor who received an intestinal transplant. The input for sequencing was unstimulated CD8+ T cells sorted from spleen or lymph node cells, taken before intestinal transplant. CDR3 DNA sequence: TGCGCCAGCAGCCAGCATCGGGACAGGGGCTTTGGCTACACCTTC. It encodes CASSQHRDRGFGYTF.